This T cell receptor (beta chain) was observed in a study of blood T cell repertoires in COVID-19. Study-wide background: T cells, B-cell-depleted T cells, or PBMCs provided the cDNA or gDNA that served as material.

Only in-frame clones appear in the TCRdb table, and some are missing; sequencing was by immunoSEQ multiplex PCR. The sample has approximately 210,000 clones; around 87% are singletons. Per germline, CDR1 SGHRS and CDR2 YFSETQ. V was pared by 0 bases and J by 2 bases, with 12 bases between. The CDR3 contains 17 residues. The sequence came from a man aged 25 to 40 in a cohort exposed to, infected with or recovered from COVID-19 (not recorded which). The sample consisted of PBMCs or T cells enriched from blood (not recorded which). The rearrangement uses TRBV5-1 and TRBJ2-6, with D perhaps TRBD1 (5 bases). CDR3 in amino acids: CASSLGSPGTGANVLTF. The CDR3, as DNA: TGCGCCAGCAGCTTGGGGTCTCCAGGGACTGGGGCCAACGTCCTGACTTTC.